What follows describes a single T cell receptor (beta chain). The antigen remains unidentified. The sample is drawn from a study of T-cell memory formation after mild COVID-19. Background on the study: TCR clusters were mostly donor specific.

TCRdb re-analysed the 5' RACE reads in MiXCR, keeping a single row per CDR3 protein. The sample carries some 320,000 distinct CDR3 sequences, roughly 15% recorded once. Deletions cut 5 bases from V and 7 bases from J, with 14 bases between. The CDR3 runs 14 residues. Study results and limitations: Some clones that responded were present in memory (sampled pre-infection), which suggests cross-reactive memory joined.

The sequence came from a man aged 18 to 30 who had mild COVID-19 (a few samples of this study predate the infection). Cell type and time point are not known. The sample consisted of PBMCs or a T cell subset sorted from them (not recorded which). The genes are TRBV12-3 or TRBV12-4 and TRBJ2-2; D perhaps matches TRBD2 (6 bases). The CDR3 reads CASSPQAGSGELFF. In DNA, the CDR3 is TGTGCCAGCAGTCCACAGGCCGGGAGCGGGGAGCTGTTTTTT.